Here is one TCR beta chain with its context. Its antigen is still unknown. TCRdb used MiXCR to reprocess the 5' RACE reads, holding one entry per CDR3 protein. The sample has about 150,000 distinct CDR3 sequences, more than 12% seen once. The data were obtained in a study of T-cell memory formation after mild COVID-19. Study-level information: TCR clustering was largely donor specific.

Broader study findings: Clones contracting over day 15 to 85 were CD4/CD8 balanced, with later expanders leaning CD4+. Researchers report contracting CD4+ clones mostly in CM and EM, with CD8+ clones in EMRA. Pre-infection memory already had some responding clones, implying cross-reactive memory joined.

J was trimmed by 5 bases and V by 8 bases; bases with no gene match: 6. Germline V gives CDR1 MNHEY, CDR2 SVGAGI. This CDR3 has 14 residues. Specimen: PBMCs or a T cell subset sorted from them (not recorded which). V is TRBV6-5 and J is TRBJ1-5; 10 positions agree with TRBD1. The source is an adult woman who had mild COVID-19 (a few samples of this study predate the infection). Cell type and time point are not known. In DNA, the CDR3 is TGTGCCAGCTGGACAGGGGGGTTCTATCAGCCCCAGCATTTT. Residues: CASWTGGFYQPQHF.